This record covers a single TCR beta chain. The entry originates in a study of OX40 agonist ivuxolimab in advanced cancers. Here immunoSEQ multiplex PCR was the method, and the copy in TCRdb shows in-frame clones only, minus some. This sample has some 110,000 clones, with about 94% found just once. CDR1 is MNHEY and CDR2 is SVGAGI in the germline V gene. The junction had 4 bases not matched to a gene; V was cut back by 6 bases and J by 6 bases. The CDR3 is 12 residues long. This TCR came from an adult with an advanced solid tumor such as melanoma, head and neck, liver or kidney cancer. Source: CD4+ or CD8+ T cells sorted from blood, taken in a trial of the OX40 agonist ivuxolimab. The rearrangement uses TRBV6-5 and TRBJ2-7; 8 positions match TRBD1. The chain's CDR3 is CASSRTGIEQYF. The CDR3 DNA reads as TGTGCCAGCAGCCGGACAGGGATCGAGCAGTACTTC.